This TCR beta chain was found in a study of graft-versus-host responses after intestinal transplantation (dated by TCRdb to about 2021). Turning to the overall study: Multivisceral, liver-intestinal, or isolated intestinal transplants were received by the recipients. A cohort of 20 to 25 intestinal transplant recipients, including one retransplant, was enrolled, and a few patients lacking pretransplant specimens were excluded. Donor T cell macrochimerism was defined as a peak of at least 4% donor T cells among recipient peripheral blood mononuclear cells. Rather than being sequenced by the commercial service, samples from three later patients were sequenced in-house on an Illumina MiSeq and processed with MiXCR. To identify alloreactive clones, pre-transplant mixed lymphocyte reaction products were sequenced and then compared with unstimulated pre-transplant donor and recipient T cells. Every recipient was given anti-thymocyte globulin induction, then maintenance tacrolimus and steroids for 2 to 4 years. Graft-versus-host and host-versus-graft alloreactive T cell clones were tracked in the graft, circulation and bone marrow after intestinal transplantation using bulk TCR-beta CDR3 sequencing.

The library was made by the immunoSEQ multiplex PCR assay. For most patients, genomic DNA was subjected to high-throughput TCR-beta CDR3 sequencing by Adaptive Biotechnologies. In the source study's methods: TCR sequencing data were retrieved from Adaptive's ImmunoSEQ software for around 18 patients, whereas a few other patients were processed with MiXCR and VDJtools. CDR3 nucleotide sequences shared between donor and recipient were removed because their origin could not be assigned. Alloreactive clones required at least 2-fold expansion over unstimulated cells and minimum CFSE-low frequency of 0.002% (template counts) or 0.001% (read counts). Clones detected in sequenced pre-transplant spleen, lymph node, or MLR CFSE-low populations of the donor or recipient were defined as mappable. Cumulative frequency of alloreactive clones was calculated as a percentage of all sequences weighted by copy number. TCRdb took over this immuneACCESS table, retaining in-frame rearrangements with V and J assigned. Such tables are incomplete; in checked studies, under half of the missing clones stem from an unresolved V gene, and the remainder is unexplained. V, J and clone size are those of that table, while D and trimming were read from the DNA. The sample data list thousands of clones, and roughly four fifths of these were observed just once. The top ten clones comprise 10% to 13% of the sample.

Intraepithelial and lamina propria lymphocytes were isolated from graft specimens using dithiothreitol, EDTA incubations and collagenase D digestion. Serial intestinal graft biopsy specimens collected up to 600 days after transplant underwent bulk TCR-beta sequencing. Findings and caveats that apply to the study as a whole: Conclusions were limited by the relatively low number and heterogeneity of intestinal transplant patients. GvH clones turned up in recipient bone marrow, with some appearing earlier in ileal mucosa or blood, a pattern consistent with an intestinal mucosal origin. In the allografts of patients with donor T cell macrochimerism, GvH to HvG T cell clonal ratios were high. Early after transplant, peak levels of circulating GvH clones were found to be associated with declines in HvG clones.

Notes on this clone: The clone's antigen remains unknown. Within one base of it there is no much larger clone, and no base qualities were kept.

For CDR1 and CDR2, the germline V gene lists SGHDT and YYEEEE. V was cut back by 2 bases and J by 2 bases, leaving a gap of 0 bases between them. The CDR3 runs 11 amino acids, cysteine and phenylalanine included. Only the CDR3 part of the read is kept: 33 bases, read in frame from the first base. The clonotype comes from a human patient who received an intestinal transplant, so some T cells may come from the graft donor. The chain is assembled from TRBV5-6 and TRBJ2-3, with the D gene not clear enough to name. The starting material was ileum tissue, obtained approximately 120 days after transplant. The DNA sequence is given as TGTGCCAGCAGCTTCACAGATACGCAGTATTTT. This sequence encodes CASSFTDTQYF.